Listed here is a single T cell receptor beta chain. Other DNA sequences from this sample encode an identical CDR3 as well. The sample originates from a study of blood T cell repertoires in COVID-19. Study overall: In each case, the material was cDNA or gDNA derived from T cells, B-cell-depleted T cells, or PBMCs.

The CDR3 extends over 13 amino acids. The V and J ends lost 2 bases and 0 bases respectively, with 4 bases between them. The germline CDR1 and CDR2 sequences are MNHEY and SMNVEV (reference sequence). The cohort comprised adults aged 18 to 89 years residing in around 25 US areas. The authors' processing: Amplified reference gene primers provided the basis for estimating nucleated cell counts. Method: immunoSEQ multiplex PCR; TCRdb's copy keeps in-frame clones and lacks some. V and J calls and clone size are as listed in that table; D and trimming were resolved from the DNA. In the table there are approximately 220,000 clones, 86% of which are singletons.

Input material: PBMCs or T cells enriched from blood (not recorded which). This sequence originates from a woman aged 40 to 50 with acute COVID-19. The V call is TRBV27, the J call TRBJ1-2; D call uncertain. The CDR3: CASSLTANYGYTF. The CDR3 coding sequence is TGTGCCAGCAGTTTAACGGCTAACTATGGCTACACCTTC.